The clone carrying this TCR beta chain occurred once. This sample was included in a study of blood T cell repertoires in COVID-19. Study at large: Acute-phase and convalescent COVID-19 samples originated in the United States, Italy and Spain. PBMCs, B-cell-depleted T cells, or T cells provided the cDNA or gDNA that made up the material.

Someone with COVID-19 had been met by exposed participants within 2 weeks before study entry. Per germline, CDR1 GTSNPN and CDR2 SVGIG (reference sequence). The CDR3 sequence is 13 residues long. The germline V and J ends were trimmed by 3 bases and 6 bases, with 12 bases remaining between them. Clones were read by immunoSEQ multiplex PCR, and TCRdb kept only the in-frame ones, dropping some. The sample lists roughly 250,000 clones, approximately 89% occurring once. The clonotype originates from a woman aged 40 to 49 who had been exposed to COVID-19. Sequencing was done on a sample of PBMCs or T cells enriched from blood (not recorded which). The chain couples TRBV30 to TRBJ1-5; D ambiguous. The DNA of the CDR3 is TGTGCCTGGAGGGTGTCCGCGGGTCAGCCCCAGCATTTT. Its translation: CAWRVSAGQPQHF.